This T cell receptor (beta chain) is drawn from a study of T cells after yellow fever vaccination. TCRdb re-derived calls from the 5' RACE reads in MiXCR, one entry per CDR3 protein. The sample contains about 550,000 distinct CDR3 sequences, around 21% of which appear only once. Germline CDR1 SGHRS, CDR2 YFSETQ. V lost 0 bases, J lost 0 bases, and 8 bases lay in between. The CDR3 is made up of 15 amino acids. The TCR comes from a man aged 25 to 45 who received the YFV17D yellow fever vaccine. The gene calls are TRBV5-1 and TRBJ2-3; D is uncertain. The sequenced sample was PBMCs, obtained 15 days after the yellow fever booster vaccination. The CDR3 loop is CASSLAVTSTDTQYF. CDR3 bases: TGCGCCAGCAGCTTGGCAGTTACTAGCACAGATACGCAGTATTTT.